These 13 T cell receptor beta chains were all obtained from the same sample, sequenced in a study of T cell repertoires in cytomegalovirus infection. TCRdb reprocessed the reads with MiXCR, giving one entry per CDR3 protein. The sample has approximately 180,000 distinct CDR3 sequences, approximately 9.6% seen once. Sequencing was carried out using PBMCs. All receptors come from a human donor in good health (CMV status not recorded). Some clones in this sample may be carry-over from other donors' samples.

The table lists this clonotype with many counts. The chain links TRBV7-7 to TRBJ2-5, with 7 positions matching TRBD1. The CDR3 loop spans 14 amino acids. V gave up 5 bases and J gave up 1 base; unmatched junction bases: 4. Looked up from germline, CDR1 is SSHAT and CDR2 is FNYEAQ (reference sequence). The CDR3 region is CASSQTGVQETQYF. The CDR3 nucleotides read TGTGCCAGCAGCCAAACAGGGGTCCAAGAGACCCAGTACTTC.

In its sample, this clonotype was seen a few times. The chain has TRBV4-2 and TRBJ1-4; D remains ambiguous. The CDR3 covers 15 residues. CDR1 and CDR2 (germline): LGHNA, YNFKEQ. The V and J ends lost 0 bases and 0 bases respectively, with 5 bases between them. The CDR3 loop is CASSQDGATNEKLFF. The CDR3 coding sequence is TGTGCCAGCAGCCAAGACGGAGCAACTAATGAAAAACTGTTTTTT.

The rearrangement joins TRBV6-2 or TRBV6-3 to TRBJ1-1; 7 bases map to TRBD1. Germline-derived CDR1 and CDR2 are MNHEY and SVGEGT. The V and J ends lost 3 bases and 4 bases, in that order; junction bases with no gene match: 11. The CDR3 totals 16 residues. CDR3 sequence: CASSYYLDRVGTEAFF. The CDR3 DNA reads as TGTGCCAGCAGTTATTATCTCGACAGGGTGGGCACTGAAGCTTTCTTT.

This clonotype was seen repeatedly, ten times or more. The chain carries TRBV4-2 and TRBJ2-2, with 8 bases aligning to TRBD2. V dropped 7 bases and J dropped 6; count of bases not matched to a gene: 10. Looked up from germline, CDR1 is LGHNA and CDR2 is YNFKEQ. The CDR3 sequence is 15 residues long. The CDR3 bases are TGTGCCAGCACCGGGTCAGCGGGGGCGGCCGGGGAGCTGTTTTTT. Translated: CASTGSAGAAGELFF.

This clonotype was picked up one time. The DNA for the CDR3 is TGTGCCAGCGGAGGGAGTAATTCACCCCTCCACTTT. It yields the protein CASGGSNSPLHF. This chain links TRBV7-9 with TRBJ1-6; D uncertain. Germline CDR1 is SEHNR and CDR2 is FQNEAQ (reference sequence). The CDR3 is 12 amino acids. V dropped 8 bases and J dropped 6 bases, with 8 bases sitting between them.

Many counts were recorded for this clonotype. The CDR3 protein is CASRTLAGRLDNEQFF. CDR3 DNA: TGTGCCAGCAGGACCCTAGCGGGGAGGCTCGACAATGAGCAGTTCTTC. V usage is TRBV28 and J usage is TRBJ2-1, with TRBD2 matching over 9 bases. The CDR3 contains 16 residues. From germline, CDR1 is MDHEN and CDR2 SYDVKM. V shed 6 bases and J 5 bases; nucleotides not matched to a gene: 11.

The table lists this clonotype with many counts. This rearrangement joins TRBV7-8 to TRBJ2-7, with D maybe TRBD1 (5 bases). V shed 5 bases and J shed 3 bases, with 14 bases lying between them. The germline V gene encodes CDR1 SGHVS and CDR2 FQNEAQ. CDR3 length: 14 residues. This CDR3 reads CASSPDRDLYEQYF. In nucleotides, the CDR3 is TGTGCCAGCAGCCCCGACAGAGACCTCTACGAGCAGTACTTC.

With regard to this clonotype: Since a much larger clone is just one base distant, this may be a read error. The V and J genes are TRBV19 and TRBJ1-2, with D maybe TRBD1 (5 bases). Germline V gene sequence: CDR1 LNHDA, CDR2 SQIVND (reference sequence). Trimming cost V 0 bases and J 7 bases, with 9 bases left between them. The CDR3 contains 13 residues. The CDR3 coding sequence is TGTGCCAGTAGTATAGAAGGGGCACGTGGCTACACCTTC. Translated, it gives CASSIEGARGYTF.

In this sample, this clonotype turned up many times. This chain uses TRBV12-3 or TRBV12-4 with TRBJ2-4; D is undetermined. CDR3 size: 14 residues. Trimming removed 7 bases from V and 0 bases from J, with 10 bases in between. The CDR3 sequence is CASTLGLAKNIQYF. CDR3 DNA: TGTGCCAGCACTCTGGGGTTAGCCAAAAACATTCAGTACTTC.

This clonotype appeared many times. The V and J genes are TRBV7-2 and TRBJ2-4, with D possibly matching TRBD2 (7 bases). V was clipped by 2 bases and J by 7 bases, with 15 bases between them. Germline V gene sequence: CDR1 SGHTA, CDR2 FQGNSA. CDR3 length equals 15 residues. The CDR3 loop reads CASSLSRGGGNIQYF. The CDR3, as DNA: TGTGCCAGCAGCTTATCCAGAGGGGGGGGGAACATTCAGTACTTC.

This clonotype was recorded many times. The chain recombines TRBV28 with TRBJ2-2, with TRBD2 matching 11 bases. The germline V gene has CDR1 MDHEN and CDR2 SYDVKM. The trim removed 5 bases at V and 0 bases at J, leaving 2 bases unmatched. The length of the CDR3 is 16 residues. CDR3 sequence: CASSPGLAANTGELFF. The DNA for the CDR3 is TGTGCCAGCAGTCCGGGACTAGCGGCGAACACCGGGGAGCTGTTTTTT. The complete variable domain, with remaining parts taken from reference TRBV28 and TRBJ2-2, reads DVKVTQSSRYLVKRTGEKVFLECVQDMDHENMFWYRQDPGLGLRLIYFSYDVKMKEKGDIPEGYSVSREKKERFSLILESASTNQTSMYLCASSPGLAANTGELFFGEGSRLTVL.

This clonotype was seen a handful of times. One end of the junction varies from germline; a read error may be responsible. V is TRBV5-3 and J is TRBJ2-3; 11 bases align to TRBD2. TRBV5-3 carries the ORF label, with uncertain function. The CDR3 has 16 amino acids. The CDR3 spells CASSYRTSGSTDTQYF. DNA of the CDR3: TGTGCCAGCAGCTACCGGACTAGCGGGAGCACAGATACGCAGTATTTT.

This clonotype was seen at least ten times. This chain links TRBV11-1 with TRBJ2-7; 10 nucleotides line up with TRBD2. Trimming took 4 bases from V and 3 from J; bases not matched to a gene: 15. CDR3 length equals 18 residues. CDR1 SGHAT and CDR2 FQDESV come from the germline V gene (reference sequence). The CDR3: CASSSKRIGTSAIYEQYF. In DNA form, the CDR3 reads TGTGCCAGCAGCTCGAAGAGGATCGGGACTAGCGCCATCTACGAGCAGTACTTC.